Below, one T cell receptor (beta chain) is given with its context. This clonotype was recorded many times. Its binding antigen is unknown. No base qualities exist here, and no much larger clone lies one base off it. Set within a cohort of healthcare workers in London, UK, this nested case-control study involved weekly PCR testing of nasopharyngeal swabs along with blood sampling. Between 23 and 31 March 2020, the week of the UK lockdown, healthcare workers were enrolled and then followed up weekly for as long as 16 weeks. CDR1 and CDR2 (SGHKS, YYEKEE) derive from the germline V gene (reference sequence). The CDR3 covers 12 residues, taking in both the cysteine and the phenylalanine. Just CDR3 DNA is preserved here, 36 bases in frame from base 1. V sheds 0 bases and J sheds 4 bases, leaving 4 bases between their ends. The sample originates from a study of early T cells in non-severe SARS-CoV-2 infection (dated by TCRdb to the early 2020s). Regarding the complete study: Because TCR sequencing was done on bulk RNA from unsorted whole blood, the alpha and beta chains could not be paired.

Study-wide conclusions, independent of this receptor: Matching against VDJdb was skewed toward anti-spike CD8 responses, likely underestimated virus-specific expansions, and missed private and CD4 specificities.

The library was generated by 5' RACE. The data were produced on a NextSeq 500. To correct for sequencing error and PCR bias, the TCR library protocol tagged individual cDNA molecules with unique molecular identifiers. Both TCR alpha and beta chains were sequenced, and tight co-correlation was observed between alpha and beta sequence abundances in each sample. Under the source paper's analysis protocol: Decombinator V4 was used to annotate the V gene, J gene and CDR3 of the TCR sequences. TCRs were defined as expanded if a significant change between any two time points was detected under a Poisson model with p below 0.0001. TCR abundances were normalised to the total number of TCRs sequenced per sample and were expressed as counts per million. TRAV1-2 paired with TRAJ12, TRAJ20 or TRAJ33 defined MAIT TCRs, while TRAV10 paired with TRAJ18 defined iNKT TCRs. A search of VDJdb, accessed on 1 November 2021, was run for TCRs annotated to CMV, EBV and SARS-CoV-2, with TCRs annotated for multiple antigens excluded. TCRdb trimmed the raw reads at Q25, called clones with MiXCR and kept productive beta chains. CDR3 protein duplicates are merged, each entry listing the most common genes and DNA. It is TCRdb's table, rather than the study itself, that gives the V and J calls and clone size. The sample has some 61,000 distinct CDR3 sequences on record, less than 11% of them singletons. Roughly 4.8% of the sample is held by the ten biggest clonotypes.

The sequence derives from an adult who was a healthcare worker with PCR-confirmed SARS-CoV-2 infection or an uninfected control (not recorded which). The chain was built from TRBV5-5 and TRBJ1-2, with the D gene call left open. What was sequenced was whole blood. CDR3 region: CASSLVIYGYTF. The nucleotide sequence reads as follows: TGTGCCAGCAGCTTGGTCATCTATGGCTACACCTTC.